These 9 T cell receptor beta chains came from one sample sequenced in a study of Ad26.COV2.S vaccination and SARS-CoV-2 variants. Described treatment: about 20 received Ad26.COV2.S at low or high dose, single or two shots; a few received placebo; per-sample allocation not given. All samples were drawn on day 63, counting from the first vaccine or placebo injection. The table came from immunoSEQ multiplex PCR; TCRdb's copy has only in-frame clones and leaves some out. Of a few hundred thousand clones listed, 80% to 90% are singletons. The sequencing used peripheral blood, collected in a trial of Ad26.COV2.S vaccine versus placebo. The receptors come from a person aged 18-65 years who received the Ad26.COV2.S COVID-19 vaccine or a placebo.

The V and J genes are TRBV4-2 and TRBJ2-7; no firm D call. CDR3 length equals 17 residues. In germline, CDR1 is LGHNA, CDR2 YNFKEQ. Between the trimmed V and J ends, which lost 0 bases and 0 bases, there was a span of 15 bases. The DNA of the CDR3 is TGTGCCAGCAGCCAAGACAAGACAAGCCCCTACTCCTACGAGCAGTACTTC. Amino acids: CASSQDKTSPYSYEQYF.

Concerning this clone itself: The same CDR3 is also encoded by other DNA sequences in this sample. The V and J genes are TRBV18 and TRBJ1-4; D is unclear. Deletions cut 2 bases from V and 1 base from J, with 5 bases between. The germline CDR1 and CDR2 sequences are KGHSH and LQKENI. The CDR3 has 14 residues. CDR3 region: CASSPGVTNEKLFF. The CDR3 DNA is TGTGCCAGCTCACCAGGGGTAACTAATGAAAAACTGTTTTTT.

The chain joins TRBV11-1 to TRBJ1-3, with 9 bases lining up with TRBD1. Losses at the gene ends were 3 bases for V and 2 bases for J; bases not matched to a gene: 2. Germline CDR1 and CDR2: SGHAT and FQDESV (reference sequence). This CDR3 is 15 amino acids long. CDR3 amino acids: CASSFRDRAGNTIYF. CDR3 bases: TGTGCCAGCAGCTTTCGGGACAGGGCTGGAAACACCATATATTTT.

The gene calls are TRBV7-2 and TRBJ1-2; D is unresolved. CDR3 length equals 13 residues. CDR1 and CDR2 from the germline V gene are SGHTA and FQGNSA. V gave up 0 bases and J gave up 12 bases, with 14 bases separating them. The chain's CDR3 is CASSLAAGDGHTF. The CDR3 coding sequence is TGTGCCAGCAGCTTAGCTGCGGGCGACGGCCACACCTTC.

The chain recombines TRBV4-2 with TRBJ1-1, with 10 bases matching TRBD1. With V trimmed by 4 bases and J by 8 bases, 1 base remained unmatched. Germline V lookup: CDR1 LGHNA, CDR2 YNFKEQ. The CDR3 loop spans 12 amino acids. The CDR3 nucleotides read TGTGCCAGCAGCCCGACAGGGGGCGAAGCTTTCTTT. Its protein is CASSPTGGEAFF.

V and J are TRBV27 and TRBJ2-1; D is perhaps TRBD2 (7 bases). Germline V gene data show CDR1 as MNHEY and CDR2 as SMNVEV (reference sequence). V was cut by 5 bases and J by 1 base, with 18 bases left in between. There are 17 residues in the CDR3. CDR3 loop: CASSELGGGGSYNEQFF. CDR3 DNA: TGTGCCAGCAGTGAATTGGGGGGCGGGGGTTCCTACAATGAGCAGTTCTTC.

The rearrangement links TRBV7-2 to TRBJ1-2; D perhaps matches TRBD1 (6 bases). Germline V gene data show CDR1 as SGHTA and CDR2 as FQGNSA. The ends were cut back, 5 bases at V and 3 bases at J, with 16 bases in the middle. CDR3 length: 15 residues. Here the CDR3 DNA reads TGTGCCAGCAGCCCTCGGGACACCTCTGACTATGGCTACACCTTC. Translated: CASSPRDTSDYGYTF.

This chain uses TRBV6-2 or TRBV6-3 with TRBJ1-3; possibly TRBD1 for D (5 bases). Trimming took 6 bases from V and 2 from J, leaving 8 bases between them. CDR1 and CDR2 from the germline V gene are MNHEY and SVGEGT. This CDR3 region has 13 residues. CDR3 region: CASSRGAGNTIYF. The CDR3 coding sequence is TGTGCCAGCAGCAGAGGGGCTGGAAACACCATATATTTT.

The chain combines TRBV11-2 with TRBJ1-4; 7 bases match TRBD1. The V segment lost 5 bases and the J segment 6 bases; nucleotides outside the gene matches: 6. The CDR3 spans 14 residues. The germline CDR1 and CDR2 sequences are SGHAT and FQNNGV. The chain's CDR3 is CASSQGTADEKLFF. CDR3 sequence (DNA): TGTGCCAGCAGCCAAGGGACAGCCGATGAAAAACTGTTTTTT. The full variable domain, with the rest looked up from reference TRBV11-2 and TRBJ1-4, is EAGVAQSPRYKIIEKRQSVAFWCNPISGHATLYWYQQILGQGPKLLIQFQNNGVVDDSQLPKDRFSAERLKGVDSTLKIQPAKLEDSAVYLCASSQGTADEKLFFGSGTQLSVL.